Below are 32 T cell receptor beta chains sequenced from a single sample in a study of blood T cell repertoires in COVID-19. Using immunoSEQ multiplex PCR, the repertoire was profiled, and TCRdb retains in-frame clones only, with some absent. The sample has approximately 440,000 clones, 90% seen once. The sequenced sample was PBMCs or T cells enriched from blood (not recorded which). The receptors originated from a man younger than 35 who had recovered from COVID-19.

The rearrangement links TRBV2 to TRBJ1-1, with D unresolved. Germline CDR1 reads SNHLY; CDR2 reads FYNNEI. There are 15 residues in the CDR3. Trimming stripped 1 base from V and 1 base from J, with 10 bases between. In DNA, the CDR3 is TGTGCCAGCAGTGAAGGCGGAGGCTGGAACACTGAAGCTTTCTTT. This codes for CASSEGGGWNTEAFF.

The chain recombines TRBV27 with TRBJ2-1; no firm D call. The V gene's germline CDR1 is MNHEY and CDR2 SMNVEV (reference sequence). The CDR3 totals 13 residues. With 3 bases removed from V and 0 bases from J, the gap between germline ends came to 3 bases. CDR3 sequence reads: CASSFSSYNEQFF. The CDR3 nucleotides are TGTGCCAGCAGTTTCAGCTCCTACAATGAGCAGTTCTTC.

This chain links TRBV4-2 with TRBJ1-1; D ambiguous. Germline V gene sequence: CDR1 LGHNA, CDR2 YNFKEQ. The CDR3 totals 14 residues. V lost 5 bases and J 5 bases, leaving 15 bases between the germline ends. The CDR3 region has the DNA TGTGCCAGCAGCGCTGGTTTTGACGGGACTGAAGCTTTCTTT. This sequence encodes CASSAGFDGTEAFF.

This clone was recorded only once. J is TRBJ1-2 and V is TRBV11-2; TRBD1 aligns across 11 bases. The CDR3 extends over 16 amino acids. Germline CDR1 SGHAT, CDR2 FQNNGV. V trimming: 5 bases; J trimming: 4 bases; junction bases outside the gene matches: 9. This CDR3 reads CASSPRTGGAVYGYTF. CDR3 coding DNA: TGTGCCAGCAGCCCCAGGACAGGGGGCGCTGTCTATGGCTACACCTTC.

The chain recombines TRBV5-1 with TRBJ1-2; D gene unclear. CDR1 SGHRS and CDR2 YFSETQ come from the germline V gene. The CDR3 is made up of 17 amino acids. V lost 0 bases, J lost 3 bases, and 18 bases lay in between. CDR3 sequence reads: CASSLVPQEEMDYGYTF. CDR3 sequence (DNA): TGCGCCAGCAGCTTGGTTCCCCAGGAGGAGATGGACTATGGCTACACCTTC.

The chain uses TRBV5-1 and TRBJ1-6; D is unclear. This CDR3 region has 15 residues. Germline V lookup: CDR1 SGHRS, CDR2 YFSETQ. Between the trimmed V and J ends, which lost 3 bases and 8 bases, there was a span of 15 bases. DNA of the CDR3: TGCGCCAGCAGCTCTTTGATGCAGGCATATTCACCCCTCCACTTT. This sequence encodes CASSSLMQAYSPLHF. The variable domain in full, completed from reference TRBV5-1 and TRBJ1-6, reads KAGVTQTPRYLIKTRGQQVTLSCSPISGHRSVSWYQQTPGQGLQFLFEYFSETQRNKGNFPGRFSGRQFSNSRSEMNVSTLELGDSALYLCASSSLMQAYSPLHFGNGTRLTVT.

V usage is TRBV10-3 and J usage is TRBJ2-7; the match to TRBD1 covers 8 bases. Germline assignment: CDR1 ENHRY and CDR2 SYGVKD. This CDR3 is 14 amino acids long. Trimming at V came to 4 bases and at J to 1 base, leaving 3 bases not matched to a gene. Here the CDR3 DNA reads TGTGCCATCAGTGCGACAGGGGAATCCTACGAGCAGTACTTC. The encoded protein is CAISATGESYEQYF.

This clone was seen once. The chain has TRBV18 and TRBJ2-2, with 7 bases lining up with TRBD1. The V segment lost 1 base and the J segment 5 bases; nucleotides outside the gene matches: 1. CDR3 length: 14 residues. Germline-derived CDR1 and CDR2 are KGHSH and LQKENI. CDR3 coding DNA: TGTGCCAGCTCACCACGACAGGGTACCGGGGAGCTGTTTTTT. This sequence encodes CASSPRQGTGELFF.

The chain employs TRBV16 and TRBJ2-4; D is possibly TRBD1 (7 bases). The CDR3 spans 15 residues. Trimming pared 1 base from V and 4 bases from J, leaving 11 bases between. Per germline, CDR1 KGHSY and CDR2 FQNENV. CDR3 amino acids: CASSQWAGQKNIQYF. The CDR3 bases are TGTGCCAGCAGCCAATGGGCGGGACAGAAAAACATTCAGTACTTC.

This chain joins TRBV7-2 and TRBJ1-4; 7 positions agree with TRBD1. This CDR3 has 13 amino acids. Germline assignment: CDR1 SGHTA and CDR2 FQGNSA. The V segment lost 5 bases and the J segment 5 bases; nucleotides outside the gene matches: 2. CDR3 in amino acids: CASSRGPNEKLFF. CDR3 in DNA: TGTGCCAGCAGCAGGGGGCCAAATGAAAAACTGTTTTTT.

The genes are TRBV12-5 and TRBJ2-2; 8 bases are shared with TRBD2. This CDR3 contains 17 residues. V was clipped by 1 base and J by 6 bases; unmatched bases: 10. In germline, CDR1 is LGHNT, CDR2 FRNRAP. CDR3 amino acids: CASGLAVAGTGPGELFF. DNA for the CDR3: TGTGCTAGTGGTTTGGCGGTAGCGGGGACTGGGCCCGGGGAGCTGTTTTTT.

This clone was counted between two and nine times. The chain joins TRBV3-1 (or the pseudogene TRBV3-2) to TRBJ2-3; D remains unclear. V gave up 3 bases and J gave up 0 bases, with 10 bases separating them. CDR1 is LGHDT, CDR2 YNNKEL, per germline (reference sequence). CDR3 length: 15 amino acids. The CDR3: CASSHTRLSTDTQYF. The DNA for the CDR3 is TGTGCCAGCAGCCATACACGACTTAGCACAGATACGCAGTATTTT.

V is TRBV2 and J is TRBJ2-1, with TRBD1 identical over 7 bases. Germline-derived CDR1 and CDR2 are SNHLY and FYNNEI. The trim removed 6 bases at V and 14 bases at J, leaving 10 bases unmatched. The CDR3 spans 12 residues. CDR3 in amino acids: CASSARQGLKFF. The CDR3 nucleotides read TGTGCCAGCAGCGCCAGACAGGGTTTGAAGTTCTTC.

The rearrangement uses TRBV10-3 and TRBJ2-7; possibly TRBD1 for D (5 bases). Germline CDR1 and CDR2: ENHRY and SYGVKD. V dropped 4 bases and J dropped 2 bases, with 18 bases sitting between them. This CDR3 is built from 16 residues. This CDR3 reads CAISGSDSRPTYEQYF. The CDR3 coding sequence is TGTGCCATCAGTGGGTCAGACAGTAGGCCCACCTACGAGCAGTACTTC.

This clone appeared a few times. CDR3 sequence reads: CASSPDLGRGPYEQYF. The CDR3 DNA reads TGTGCCAGCAGCCCGGACCTTGGGAGGGGACCCTACGAGCAGTACTTC. The chain uses TRBV3-1 (or the pseudogene TRBV3-2) and TRBJ2-7, with 7 nucleotides matching TRBD2. Germline CDR1 is LGHDT and CDR2 is YNNKEL (reference sequence). V shed 4 bases, J shed 2 bases, and the junction held 11 bases outside the gene matches. CDR3 length: 16 residues.

V and J are TRBV2 and TRBJ1-4, with D possibly being TRBD1 (5 bases). Germline V lookup: CDR1 SNHLY, CDR2 FYNNEI. V lost 6 bases and J 8 bases, leaving 19 bases between the germline ends. This CDR3 is 15 amino acids long. The CDR3 loop reads CASSGAGRNYEKLFF. The CDR3 DNA reads as TGTGCCAGCAGCGGCGCAGGGAGGAATTACGAAAAACTGTTTTTT.

The genes are TRBV5-1 and TRBJ1-2; 9 nucleotides line up with TRBD1. The CDR3 has 18 residues. The J segment lost 4 bases and the V segment lost 0 bases, leaving 13 bases of the junction unmatched. CDR1 is SGHRS and CDR2 is YFSETQ in the germline V gene. The chain's CDR3 is CASSLGPGTGLEVYGYTF. The CDR3 DNA follows: TGCGCCAGCAGCTTGGGACCCGGGACAGGGTTGGAAGTCTATGGCTACACCTTC.

The genes are TRBV27 and TRBJ2-7; possible D gene TRBD2, 5 bases. This CDR3 is built from 13 residues. Germline V gene sequence: CDR1 MNHEY, CDR2 SMNVEV (reference sequence). The V end lost 5 bases, the J end lost 11 bases, and 19 bases lay between the germline ends. The CDR3 DNA reads as TGTGCCAGCAGTGCCTTAAGTCGTAACGGGGAGTACTTC. It encodes CASSALSRNGEYF.

This chain links TRBV5-1 with TRBJ1-4, with 8 bases fitting TRBD1. Germline CDR1 and CDR2: SGHRS and YFSETQ. The junction had 15 bases not matched to a gene; V was cut back by 4 bases and J by 7 bases. This CDR3 has 17 residues. The CDR3 is CASSPAGGAGYGEKLFF. For the CDR3, the DNA is TGCGCCAGCAGCCCTGCAGGGGGCGCGGGATATGGTGAAAAACTGTTTTTT.

J is TRBJ1-1 and V is TRBV27, with D possibly TRBD1 on 5 matching bases. The ends were cut back, 1 base at V and 3 bases at J, with 12 bases in the middle. Germline V gene data show CDR1 as MNHEY and CDR2 as SMNVEV (reference sequence). This CDR3 contains 15 residues. The CDR3 reads CASSLLGRAHTEAFF. The CDR3 region has the DNA TGTGCCAGCAGTTTATTGGGCAGGGCGCACACTGAAGCTTTCTTT.

This chain connects TRBV7-2 to TRBJ2-7; tentative D call: TRBD1 (6 bases). V was trimmed by 4 bases and J by 4 bases, leaving 26 bases between them. The length of the CDR3 is 18 residues. Germline CDR1 reads SGHTA; CDR2 reads FQGNSA. Here the CDR3 reads CASSYGTVRDTLRYEQYF. DNA for the CDR3: TGTGCCAGCAGCTACGGGACGGTTCGGGACACGCTAAGATACGAGCAGTACTTC.

Here the CDR3 reads CASSSYRDRAGGPQHF. The CDR3 DNA follows: TGTGCCAGCAGTTCCTACCGGGACAGGGCTGGCGGGCCCCAGCATTTT. V gene TRBV27 combines with J gene TRBJ1-5; 9 nucleotides agree with TRBD1. From germline, CDR1 is MNHEY and CDR2 SMNVEV (reference sequence). CDR3 length: 16 amino acids. V trimming: 4 bases; J trimming: 9 bases; junction bases outside the gene matches: 13.

The V gene is TRBV7-8, the J gene TRBJ2-1, with D unclear. There are 13 residues in the CDR3. CDR1 and CDR2 (germline): SGHVS, FQNEAQ. Trimming took 1 base from V and 6 from J, leaving 7 bases between them. CDR3 sequence reads: CASSLDWANEQFF. The CDR3 DNA reads as TGTGCCAGCAGCTTAGACTGGGCCAATGAGCAGTTCTTC.

This rearrangement joins TRBV2 to TRBJ2-7; 11 nucleotides agree with TRBD2. The length of the CDR3 is 12 residues. Losses at the gene ends were 8 bases for V and 3 bases for J; bases not matched to a gene: 0. The germline CDR1 and CDR2 sequences are SNHLY and FYNNEI. The CDR3 spells CASGTSGYEQYF. DNA of the CDR3: TGTGCCAGCGGGACTAGCGGCTACGAGCAGTACTTC. Combining the CDR3 with reference TRBV2 and TRBJ2-7 gives the whole variable domain EPEVTQTPSHQVTQMGQEVILRCVPISNHLYFYWYRQILGQKVEFLVSFYNNEISEKSEIFDDQFSVERPDGSNFTLKIRSTKLEDSAMYFCASGTSGYEQYFGPGTRLTVT.

This chain links TRBV9 with TRBJ2-1, with 7 nucleotides matching TRBD2. The J segment lost 1 base and the V segment lost 4 bases, leaving 5 bases of the junction unmatched. The germline gives CDR1 SGDLS, CDR2 YYNGEE. The CDR3 contains 15 residues. CDR3 residues: CASSQSSGSYNEQFF. The CDR3 DNA is TGTGCCAGCAGCCAGAGTAGCGGGTCCTACAATGAGCAGTTCTTC.

The genes are TRBV3-1 (or the pseudogene TRBV3-2) and TRBJ2-7; TRBD1 matches at 10 bases. CDR3 length: 14 amino acids. J was trimmed by 4 bases and V by 4 bases; bases with no gene match: 4. Looked up from germline, CDR1 is LGHDT and CDR2 is YNNKEL (reference sequence). This CDR3 is CASSRGQGIYEQYF. In nucleotides, the CDR3 is TGTGCCAGCAGCCGGGGACAGGGGATTTACGAGCAGTACTTC.

This chain uses TRBV28 with TRBJ1-5; D not certain. This CDR3 comprises 12 residues. Trimming left V 3 bases short and J 2 bases short, with 2 bases between. The germline CDR1 and CDR2 sequences are MDHEN and SYDVKM. CDR3 nucleotides: TGTGCCAGCAGTTTCGGCAATCAGCCCCAGCATTTT. This codes for CASSFGNQPQHF.

This chain connects TRBV9 to TRBJ2-1; 10 bases match TRBD2. The V gene's germline CDR1 is SGDLS and CDR2 YYNGEE. The CDR3 has 16 amino acids. Losses at the gene ends were 3 bases for V and 5 bases for J; bases not matched to a gene: 8. The CDR3 loop is CASSANSGRADNEQFF. Written as DNA, the CDR3 is TGTGCCAGCAGCGCCAACAGCGGGAGGGCCGACAATGAGCAGTTCTTC.

The gene calls are TRBV19 and TRBJ2-2, with a possible D match to TRBD1 (5 bases). V lost 7 bases and J 4 bases, leaving 22 bases between the germline ends. The CDR3 extends over 17 amino acids. Per germline, CDR1 LNHDA and CDR2 SQIVND (reference sequence). CDR3 sequence: CASTRTSAGLSTGELFF. The DNA of the CDR3 is TGTGCCAGTACTCGTACATCGGCAGGGTTGAGCACCGGGGAGCTGTTTTTT.

This chain links TRBV2 with TRBJ1-2; the D gene is possibly TRBD1 (6 bases). V lost 1 base to trimming and J lost 7 bases, with 16 bases between them. This CDR3 comprises 15 residues. Germline V gene sequence: CDR1 SNHLY, CDR2 FYNNEI. The CDR3 region is CASSEVGGGQGGYTF. DNA of the CDR3: TGTGCCAGCAGTGAAGTTGGCGGGGGGCAAGGTGGCTACACCTTC.

This clone appeared a few times. The chain recombines TRBV7-3 with TRBJ1-6, with 9 bases matching TRBD1. This CDR3 region has 15 residues. Germline V gene sequence: CDR1 SGHTA, CDR2 FQGTGA. V dropped 2 bases and J dropped 11; count of bases not matched to a gene: 7. The CDR3 loop reads CASSLGLGQGAPLHF. CDR3 nucleotide sequence: TGTGCCAGCAGCTTAGGCTTGGGACAGGGTGCACCCCTCCACTTT. Full variable domain (remainder filled in from reference TRBV7-3 and TRBJ1-6): GAGVSQTPSNKVTEKGKYVELRCDPISGHTALYWYRQSLGQGPEFLIYFQGTGAADDSGLPNDRFFAVRPEGSVSTLKIQRTERGDSAVYLCASSLGLGQGAPLHFGNGTRLTVT.

In its sample, this clone was seen once. The chain joins TRBV27 to TRBJ2-2, with TRBD2 matching 12 bases. The CDR3 length is 15 residues. The germline V gene has CDR1 MNHEY and CDR2 SMNVEV (reference sequence). Trimming at V came to 7 bases and at J to 5 bases, leaving 5 bases not matched to a gene. The CDR3: CASMYGTSGTGELFF. The CDR3 nucleotides read TGTGCCAGCATGTACGGGACTAGCGGGACCGGGGAGCTGTTTTTT.